This T cell receptor beta chain was obtained from a study of T cell responses to AZD1222 COVID-19 vaccine. Study in general: Pooled together were second doses at about 4 or about 12 weeks. Study findings and constraints: Females outnumbered males among donors, who were mostly white British; clonal diversity was possibly underestimated. Among spike-specific TCRs, nearly half reportedly target unmutated variant regions. Repertoires were obtained solely post-peak T cell response.

Germline CDR1 reads GTSNPN; CDR2 reads SVGIG (reference sequence). The CDR3 covers 17 residues. V trimming: 3 bases; J trimming: 3 bases; junction bases outside the gene matches: 11. About this clone: Its antigen is unknown.

The protocol was immunoSEQ multiplex PCR, while the TCRdb copy is restricted to in-frame clones and leaves out a portion. The data contain 150,000 to 200,000 clones, around 92% of them seen just once; the ten biggest clones take up 9.2%. This specimen was peripheral blood, taken on day 0 of AZD1222 vaccination. The clonotype originates from an adult in good health. J is TRBJ1-5 and V is TRBV30, with 10 bases identical to TRBD1. The CDR3 DNA sequence: TGTGCCTGGAGCGCTCTCAGGGACAGGGGTTACAATCAGCCCCAGCATTTT. Its translation: CAWSALRDRGYNQPQHF.